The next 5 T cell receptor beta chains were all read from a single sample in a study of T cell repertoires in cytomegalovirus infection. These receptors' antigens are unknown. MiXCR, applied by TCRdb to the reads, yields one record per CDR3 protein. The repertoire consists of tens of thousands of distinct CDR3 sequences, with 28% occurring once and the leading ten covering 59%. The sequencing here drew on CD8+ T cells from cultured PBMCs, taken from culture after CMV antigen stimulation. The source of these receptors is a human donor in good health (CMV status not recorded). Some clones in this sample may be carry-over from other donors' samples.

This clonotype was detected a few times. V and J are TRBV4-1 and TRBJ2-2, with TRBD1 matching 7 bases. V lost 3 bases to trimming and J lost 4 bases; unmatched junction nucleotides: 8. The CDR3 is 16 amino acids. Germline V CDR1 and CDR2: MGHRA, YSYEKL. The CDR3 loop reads CASSHAPGQLTGELFF. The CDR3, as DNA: TGCGCCAGCAGCCACGCTCCGGGACAGCTCACCGGGGAGCTGTTTTTT.

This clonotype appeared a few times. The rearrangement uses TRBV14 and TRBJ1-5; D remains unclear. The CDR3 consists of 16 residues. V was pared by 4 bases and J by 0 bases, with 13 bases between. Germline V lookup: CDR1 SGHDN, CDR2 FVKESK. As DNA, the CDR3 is TGTGCCAGCAGCCGTCTAGGAGGAGATAGCAATCAGCCCCAGCATTTT. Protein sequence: CASSRLGGDSNQPQHF.

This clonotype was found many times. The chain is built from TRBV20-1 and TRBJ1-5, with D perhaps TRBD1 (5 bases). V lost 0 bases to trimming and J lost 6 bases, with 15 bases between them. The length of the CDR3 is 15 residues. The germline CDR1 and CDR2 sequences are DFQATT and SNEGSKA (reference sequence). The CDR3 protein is CSAREDLGEGQPQHF. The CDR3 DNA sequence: TGCAGTGCTAGAGAGGATCTGGGGGAAGGTCAGCCCCAGCATTTT.

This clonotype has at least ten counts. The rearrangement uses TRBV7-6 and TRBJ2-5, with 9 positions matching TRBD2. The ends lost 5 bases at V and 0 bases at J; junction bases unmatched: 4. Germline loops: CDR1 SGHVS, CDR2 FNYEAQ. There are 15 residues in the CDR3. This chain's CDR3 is CASSRLAVYQETQYF. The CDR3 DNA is TGTGCCAGCAGCCGACTAGCGGTCTACCAAGAGACCCAGTACTTC.

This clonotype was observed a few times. The CDR3 loop reads CAIRGDIRDPPFVTEAFF. The CDR3 bases are TGTGCCATCAGGGGGGACATCCGGGACCCACCCTTTGTCACTGAAGCTTTCTTT. This chain links TRBV10-3 with TRBJ1-1, with D perhaps matching TRBD1 (6 bases). Germline CDR1 and CDR2: ENHRY and SYGVKD. The germline V and J ends were trimmed by 6 bases and 4 bases, with 27 bases remaining between them. The CDR3 has 18 residues.